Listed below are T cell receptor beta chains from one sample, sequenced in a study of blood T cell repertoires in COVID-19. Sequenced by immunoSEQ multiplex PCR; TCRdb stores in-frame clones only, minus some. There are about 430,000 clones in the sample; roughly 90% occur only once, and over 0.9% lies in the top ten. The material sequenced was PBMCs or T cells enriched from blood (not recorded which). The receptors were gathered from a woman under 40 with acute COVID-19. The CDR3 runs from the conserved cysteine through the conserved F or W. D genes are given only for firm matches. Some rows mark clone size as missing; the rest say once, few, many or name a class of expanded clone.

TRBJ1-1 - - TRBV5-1 TGCGCCAGCAGCTTGGACGGTACTGAAGCTTTCTTT CASSLDGTEAFF
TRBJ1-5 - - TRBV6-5 TGTGCCAGCAGTCCGTGGCAGAGGGATCAGCCCCAGCATTTT CASSPWQRDQPQHF
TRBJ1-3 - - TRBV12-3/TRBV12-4 TGTGCCAGCAGTTCGGGAGGAAACACCATATATTTT CASSSGGNTIYF
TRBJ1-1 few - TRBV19 TGTGCCAGTAGTACGGGGAACACTGAAGCTTTCTTT CASSTGNTEAFF
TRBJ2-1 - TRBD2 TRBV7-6 TGTGCCAGCAGCAAGGATCTCGGGAGGGTTCGGGAGCAGTTCTTC CASSKDLGRVREQFF
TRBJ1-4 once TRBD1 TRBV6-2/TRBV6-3 TGTGCCAGCAGTTACGATGGGACAGGGGGAGAAAAACTGTTTTTT CASSYDGTGGEKLFF
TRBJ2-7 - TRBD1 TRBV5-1 TGCGCCAGCAGCTTAGGACAGGGGGGGATCTACGAGCAGTACTTC CASSLGQGGIYEQYF
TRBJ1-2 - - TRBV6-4 TGTGCCAGCAGTAAAGACACCAACAACTATGGCTACACCTTC CASSKDTNNYGYTF
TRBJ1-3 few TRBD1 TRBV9 TGTGCCAGCAGCGCCGGACAGGAAGGGCCATGGGGAAACACCATATATTTT CASSAGQEGPWGNTIYF
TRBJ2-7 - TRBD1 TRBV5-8 TGTGCCAGCAGCTCAACAGGGGTTTCAATCCACGAGCAGTACTTC CASSSTGVSIHEQYF
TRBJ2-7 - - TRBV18 TGTGCCAGCTCACCTACTCGGGGGGCCCCCTACGAGCAGTACTTC CASSPTRGAPYEQYF
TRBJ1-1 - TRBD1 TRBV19 TGTGCCAGTAGTATAGGGACAGGTTGGAACACTGAAGCTTTCTTT CASSIGTGWNTEAFF
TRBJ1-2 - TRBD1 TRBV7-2 TGTGCCAGCAGAATCGGACAGGGCGAGGGCTACACCTTC CASRIGQGEGYTF
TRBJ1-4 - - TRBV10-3 TGTGCCATCAGTGAGTCCGGATCAAATACAGGGAGAAGGTGGGGTGAAAAACTGTTTTTT CAISESGSNTGRRWGEKLFF
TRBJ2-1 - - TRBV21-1 TGTGCCAGCAGCATCACGACAGGGAGGAACTACAATGAGCAGTTCTTC CASSITTGRNYNEQFF
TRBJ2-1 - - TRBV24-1 TGTGCCACCAGTGAACGCCGGGGCTCCTACAATGAGCAGTTCTTC CATSERRGSYNEQFF
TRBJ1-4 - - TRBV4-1 TGCGCCAGCAGCCGAAAAGGGAGCGTAACTAATGAAAAACTGTTTTTT CASSRKGSVTNEKLFF
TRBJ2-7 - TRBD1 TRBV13 TGTGCCAGCAGCTTCGGACAGGACTACGAGCAGTACTTC CASSFGQDYEQYF
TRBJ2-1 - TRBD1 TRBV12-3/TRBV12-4 TGTGCGATATCGTACAGGGGCAATGAGCAGTTCTTC CAISYRGNEQFF
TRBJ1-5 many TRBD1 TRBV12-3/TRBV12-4 TGTGCCAGCAGGGACAGGGGGGATCAGCCCCAGCATTTT CASRDRGDQPQHF
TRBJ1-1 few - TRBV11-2 TGTGCCAGCAGCTTAAACCAGGGGCTGAACACTGAAGCTTTCTTT CASSLNQGLNTEAFF
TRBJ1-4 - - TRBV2 TGTGCCACTACGGTCAGGGAGGGTGAAAAACTGTTTTTT CATTVREGEKLFF
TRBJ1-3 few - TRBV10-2 TGCGCCAGCAGTCAGAAGTCCACTGGAAACACCATATATTTT CASSQKSTGNTIYF
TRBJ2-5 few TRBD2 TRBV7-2 TGTGCCAGCAGCTTAGCGGGGGGGAAAGAGACCCAGTACTTC CASSLAGGKETQYF
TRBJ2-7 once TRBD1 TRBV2 TGTGCCAGCAGTAAAGACAGGGTGGGCGAGCAGTACTTC CASSKDRVGEQYF
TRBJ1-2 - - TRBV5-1 TGCGCCAGCAGCACCCCGACAGGCTATGGCTACACCTTC CASSTPTGYGYTF
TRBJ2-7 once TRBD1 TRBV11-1 TGTGCCAGCAGCTTCGGGACAGGGTCCTACGAGCAGTACTTC CASSFGTGSYEQYF
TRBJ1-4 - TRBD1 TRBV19 TGTGCCAGCACCTATCGACAGGGTGGCGAAAAACTGTTTTTT CASTYRQGGEKLFF
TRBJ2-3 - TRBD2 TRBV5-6 TGTGCCAGCAGCCCGCGGGGCTTAGCGGGGGGTGTGGATACGCAGTATTTT CASSPRGLAGGVDTQYF
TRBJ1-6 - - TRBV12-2 TGTGCAAGTCGCTTAGGCATTCGGGTTCCCCACTTT CASRLGIRVPHF
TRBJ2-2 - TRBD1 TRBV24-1 TGTGCCACCAGTGATCGACAGGGGGCGGAGGGGACCGGGGAGCTGTTTTTT CATSDRQGAEGTGELFF
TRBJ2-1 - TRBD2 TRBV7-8 TGTGCCAGCAGCCCACGGACTAGCGGGGGAGGATCCTACAATGAGCAGTTCTTC CASSPRTSGGGSYNEQFF
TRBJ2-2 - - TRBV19 TGTGCCAGTAGTATAGCGAGAAACACCGGGGAGCTGTTTTTT CASSIARNTGELFF
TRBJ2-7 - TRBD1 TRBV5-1 TGCGCCAGCAGCGTATACCCGGGACAGGGTTACGAGCAGTACTTC CASSVYPGQGYEQYF
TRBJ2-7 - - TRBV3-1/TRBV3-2 TGTGCCAGCAGCCAAGAAGGACTGGGCTCTCGGGAGCAGTACTTC CASSQEGLGSREQYF
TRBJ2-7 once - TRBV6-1 TGTGCCAGCAGTGAGCAGGGACAAGTCTACGAGCAGTACTTC CASSEQGQVYEQYF
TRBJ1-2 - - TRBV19 TGTGCCAGTAGTATCAGAGCGGGGACAAGAGGAAGCTACACCTTC CASSIRAGTRGSYTF
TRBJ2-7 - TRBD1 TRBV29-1 TGCAGCGTCAACAGGGGGTCCTACGAGCAGTACTTC CSVNRGSYEQYF
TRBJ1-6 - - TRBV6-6 TGTGCCAGCAGGACAGGCTATAATTCACCCCTCCACTTT CASRTGYNSPLHF
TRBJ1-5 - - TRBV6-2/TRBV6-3 TGTGCCAGCAGTTACTCGATGACACCCCAGCATTTT CASSYSMTPQHF
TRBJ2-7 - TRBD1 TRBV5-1 TGCGCCAGCACCAATCCGGGACAGGGGGGTTACGAGCAGTACTTC CASTNPGQGGYEQYF
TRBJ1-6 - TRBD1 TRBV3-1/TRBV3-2 TGTGCCAGCAGCCAAGTAGGGGGCGTACGGGATTCACCCCTCCACTTT CASSQVGGVRDSPLHF
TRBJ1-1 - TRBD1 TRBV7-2 TGTGCCAGCAGCTTAAGGGGCAGGGGACAGATGAACACTGAAGCTTTCTTT CASSLRGRGQMNTEAFF
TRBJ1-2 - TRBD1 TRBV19 TGTGCCAGTAGTCCGCGGACAGGGCAGGGGAACTATGGCTACACCTTC CASSPRTGQGNYGYTF
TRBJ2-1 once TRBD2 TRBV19 TGTGCCAGTAGGACTAGCGGGGGGGCTTTATATGAGCAGTTCTTC CASRTSGGALYEQFF
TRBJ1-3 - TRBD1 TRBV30 TGTGCCTGGAGTGTACAGGGGGCTTCCTCTGGAAACACCATATATTTT CAWSVQGASSGNTIYF
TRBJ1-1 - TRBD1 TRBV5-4 TGTGCCAGCAGCTTACCCGGGACAGGGCTGAACACTGAAGCTTTCTTT CASSLPGTGLNTEAFF
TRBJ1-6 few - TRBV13 TGTGCCAGCAGCTTAAGAGGGAATTCGCCCCTCCACTTT CASSLRGNSPLHF
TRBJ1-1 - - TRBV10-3 TGTGCCATCAGCGAAAGGGGCCAGAACACTGAAGCTTTCTTT CAISERGQNTEAFF
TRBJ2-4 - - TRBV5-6 TGTGCCAGCAGCTCGGAGGGGAAAAACATTCAGTACTTC CASSSEGKNIQYF
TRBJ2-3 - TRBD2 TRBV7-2 TGTGCCAGCAGCCTCCTGGCTAGCGGGGGTAGGACGACGCAGTATTTT CASSLLASGGRTTQYF
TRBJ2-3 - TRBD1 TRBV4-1 TGCGCCAGCAGCCCTGGACAGGGCACAGATACGCAGTATTTT CASSPGQGTDTQYF
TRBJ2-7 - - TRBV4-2 TGTGCCAGCAGCCCGTCGAGGAGCTATTACTCCTACGAGCAGTACTTC CASSPSRSYYSYEQYF
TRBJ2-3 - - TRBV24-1 TGTGCCACCAGTGATTCCTACAGCACAGATACGCAGTATTTT CATSDSYSTDTQYF
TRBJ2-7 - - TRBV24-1 TGTGCCAACCGGGACTCTTACGAGCAGTACTTC CANRDSYEQYF
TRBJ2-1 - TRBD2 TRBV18 TGTGCCAGCTCACCGACCGGGACTAGCGGCTACAATGAGCAGTTCTTC CASSPTGTSGYNEQFF
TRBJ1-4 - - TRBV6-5 TGTGCCAGCAGTTACTCTAGCCCGCGTACCTATGAAAAACTGTTTTTT CASSYSSPRTYEKLFF
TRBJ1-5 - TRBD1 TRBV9 TGTGCCAGCAGCGTAGGGGACAGAAATCAGCCCCAGCATTTT CASSVGDRNQPQHF
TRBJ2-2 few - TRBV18 TGTGCCAGCTCACCACGGCGCGCGAGCGAAGGTAACACCGGGGAGCTGTTTTTT CASSPRRASEGNTGELFF
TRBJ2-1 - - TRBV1 TGCACCAGCAGCCAAGAAGCCAGCGGGGGGATTCTTGAGAATGAGCAGTTCTTC CTSSQEASGGILENEQFF